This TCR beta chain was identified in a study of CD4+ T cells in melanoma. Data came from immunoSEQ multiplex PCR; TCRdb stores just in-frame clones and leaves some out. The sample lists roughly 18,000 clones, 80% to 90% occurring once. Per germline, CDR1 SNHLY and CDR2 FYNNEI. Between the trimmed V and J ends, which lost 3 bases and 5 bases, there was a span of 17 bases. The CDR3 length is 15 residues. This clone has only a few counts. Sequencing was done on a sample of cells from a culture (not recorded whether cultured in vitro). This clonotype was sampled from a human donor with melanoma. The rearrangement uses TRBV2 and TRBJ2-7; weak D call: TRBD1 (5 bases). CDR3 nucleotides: TGTGCCAGCAGTGAGGCTTTGAGCAGGGCCCACGAGCAGTACTTC. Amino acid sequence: CASSEALSRAHEQYF.